This is a list of T cell receptor beta chains from one sample in a study of blood T cell repertoires in COVID-19. This table comes from immunoSEQ multiplex PCR, and its TCRdb copy is limited to in-frame clones, with some not included. Of tens of thousands of clones in the sample, 88% were seen once. The material sequenced was peripheral blood. The receptors were gathered from a woman in her fifties or sixties with COVID-19, enrolled during active disease. Each CDR3 is given with its conserved first and last residue. A D gene is named only where the DNA matches it firmly. A clone size is listed for some rows: how often the clone was seen (once, few, many), or a class if it is expanded.

size	V	D	J	length	CDR3	DNA
few	TRBV11-3	.	TRBJ2-5	13	CASSSGIGETQYF	TGTGCCAGCAGCTCAGGGATAGGGGAGACCCAGTACTTC
once	TRBV5-4	TRBD2	TRBJ2-7	13	CASNAGGMGEQYF	TGTGCCAGCAACGCGGGGGGGATGGGGGAGCAGTACTTC
.	TRBV5-6	.	TRBJ1-2	13	CASSLGGDYGYTF	TGTGCCAGCAGCTTGGGGGGCGACTATGGCTACACCTTC
.	TRBV2	.	TRBJ1-1	13	CASSDLSDTEAFF	TGTGCCAGCAGTGACCTCTCGGACACTGAAGCTTTCTTT
.	TRBV19	TRBD2	TRBJ2-5	15	CASSIVAGGAETQYF	TGTGCCAGTAGTATCGTCGCGGGAGGGGCAGAGACCCAGTACTTC
.	TRBV5-8	TRBD1	TRBJ2-2	15	CASSQGQSTVGELFF	TGTGCCAGCAGCCAGGGACAGTCGACGGTCGGGGAGCTGTTTTTT
.	TRBV2	.	TRBJ2-1	15	CASTDRASVHNEQFF	TGTGCCAGCACCGATAGGGCTAGCGTCCACAATGAGCAGTTCTTC
.	TRBV16	.	TRBJ1-2	16	CASSQFRGPRDYGYTF	TGTGCCAGCAGCCAATTCAGGGGACCTCGCGACTATGGCTACACCTTC
.	TRBV9	TRBD2	TRBJ2-5	15	CASTQAGGDQETQYF	TGTGCCAGCACCCAAGCGGGAGGAGACCAAGAGACCCAGTACTTC
.	TRBV5-5	.	TRBJ1-2	13	CASSFGGVAGYTF	TGTGCCAGCAGCTTCGGGGGGGTGGCTGGCTACACCTTC
.	TRBV19	TRBD1	TRBJ1-5	16	CASSGGTGVLNQPQHF	TGTGCCAGTTCCGGGGGGACAGGGGTCCTCAATCAGCCCCAGCATTTT
.	TRBV27	TRBD1	TRBJ2-1	15	CASSLSGTDYNEQFF	TGTGCCAGCAGTTTATCCGGGACAGATTACAATGAGCAGTTCTTC
.	TRBV5-1	.	TRBJ2-7	16	CASSPPGEDRPYEQYF	TGCGCCAGCAGCCCACCCGGGGAGGATAGACCCTACGAGCAGTACTTC
.	TRBV9	TRBD1	TRBJ1-1	15	CASSSGQGENTEAFF	TGTGCCAGCAGCTCCGGACAGGGCGAGAACACTGAAGCTTTCTTT
.	TRBV16	TRBD1	TRBJ1-5	15	CASSQSGQNNQPQHF	TGTGCCAGCAGCCAATCGGGACAGAATAATCAGCCCCAGCATTTT
.	TRBV28	.	TRBJ1-2	12	CASQRANGGYTF	TGTGCCAGCCAGAGGGCCAACGGGGGCTACACCTTC
.	TRBV6-5	.	TRBJ2-1	15	CASSLSESSYNEQFF	TGTGCCAGCAGTTTGAGCGAGAGCTCCTACAATGAGCAGTTCTTC
.	TRBV5-1	.	TRBJ1-3	15	CATRLQPSSGNTIYF	TGCGCCACCCGGCTCCAGCCTAGCTCTGGAAACACCATATATTTT
.	TRBV5-4	TRBD1	TRBJ1-2	15	CASSLMTGGDYGYTF	TGTGCCAGCAGCTTGATGACAGGGGGCGACTATGGCTACACCTTC
.	TRBV5-1	.	TRBJ1-4	14	CASSGGRGDEKLFF	TGCGCCAGCAGCGGGGGCCGGGGGGATGAAAAACTGTTTTTT
.	TRBV10-1	.	TRBJ1-2	13	CASSGYREHGYTF	TGCGCCAGCAGTGGATACAGGGAGCATGGCTACACCTTC
.	TRBV18	TRBD1	TRBJ2-2	16	CASSPEQGANTGELFF	TGTGCCAGCTCACCGGAGCAGGGGGCGAACACCGGGGAGCTGTTTTTT
.	TRBV30	.	TRBJ1-5	17	CAWSVPLGREGNQPQHF	TGTGCCTGGAGTGTGCCCCTGGGGAGAGAGGGCAATCAGCCCCAGCATTTT
.	TRBV5-6	TRBD2	TRBJ2-1	14	CASSLPGRDNEQFF	TGTGCCAGCAGCTTGCCGGGGAGGGACAATGAGCAGTTCTTC
.	TRBV14	TRBD2	TRBJ2-5	14	CASSQWGGQETQYF	TGTGCCAGCAGCCAGTGGGGGGGCCAAGAGACCCAGTACTTC
.	TRBV27	TRBD1	TRBJ1-2	14	CASSPGTAYTGYTF	TGTGCCAGCAGTCCAGGGACAGCCTATACGGGCTACACCTTC
few	TRBV4-2	TRBD1	TRBJ1-5	15	CASSQEGTGDQPQHF	TGTGCCAGCAGCCAAGAAGGGACAGGGGATCAGCCCCAGCATTTT
.	TRBV18	.	TRBJ2-7	14	CASSPIAGFYEQYF	TGTGCCAGCTCACCTATCGCGGGGTTCTACGAGCAGTACTTC
.	TRBV5-6	.	TRBJ2-7	15	CASSLMQGEFYEQYF	TGTGCCAGCAGCTTAATGCAGGGCGAGTTCTACGAGCAGTACTTC
few	TRBV6-2/TRBV6-3	.	TRBJ1-6	14	CASSYEGAASPLHF	TGTGCCAGCAGTTATGAAGGGGCGGCTTCACCCCTCCACTTT
.	TRBV11-2	.	TRBJ2-7	15	CASSLGRAGIGEQYF	TGTGCCAGCAGCTTAGGTCGGGCCGGGATTGGTGAGCAGTACTTC
.	TRBV30	.	TRBJ2-4	14	CAWSVGGGGNIQYF	TGTGCCTGGAGTGTAGGCGGCGGTGGGAACATTCAGTACTTC
.	TRBV2	TRBD1	TRBJ1-1	14	CASSGDRVYTEAFF	TGTGCCAGCAGTGGGGACAGGGTGTACACTGAAGCTTTCTTT
.	TRBV10-2	.	TRBJ2-2	15	CASSPEGAEAGELFF	TGCGCCAGCAGTCCGGAGGGAGCGGAGGCCGGGGAGCTGTTTTTT
once	TRBV6-1	.	TRBJ1-2	13	CASSSPTVYGYTF	TGTGCCAGCAGTTCCCCGACAGTCTATGGCTACACCTTC
.	TRBV6-6	TRBD1	TRBJ1-2	16	CASSYSSQGAPYGYTF	TGTGCCAGCAGTTACTCTAGCCAGGGGGCGCCTTATGGCTACACCTTC
.	TRBV13	TRBD1	TRBJ1-2	14	CASSGTGILYGYTF	TGTGCCAGCAGCGGGACAGGGATCTTATATGGCTACACCTTC
.	TRBV5-1	.	TRBJ2-1	16	CASSLPGLSSYNEQFF	TGCGCCAGCAGCTTGCCAGGCCTGAGCTCCTACAATGAGCAGTTCTTC
few	TRBV2	.	TRBJ1-1	11	CASRTNTEAFF	TGTGCCAGCAGGACTAACACTGAAGCTTTCTTT